This T cell receptor (beta chain) came from a study of T cell responses to AZD1222 COVID-19 vaccine. Whole-study findings and limits: Two doses of AZD1222 preceded a rise in Spike-specific TCR breadth and depth. Dominant at 160-218 and 743-854, vaccine-associated CD4 TCRs also spanned spike. Donors were largely white British and mainly female; clonal diversity was possibly underestimated.

In germline, CDR1 is MDHEN, CDR2 SYDVKM. This CDR3 comprises 12 residues. V lost 5 bases, J lost 12 bases, and 17 bases lay in between. Second-dose schedules of about 4 or about 12 weeks were combined. Worth noting for this clone: The antigen remains undetermined.

Using immunoSEQ multiplex PCR, the repertoire was profiled, and TCRdb retains in-frame clones only, with some absent. The table includes nearly 35,000 clones, over 75% detected once. The material sequenced was peripheral blood, taken 28 days after the second AZD1222 dose. The chain joins TRBV28 to TRBJ2-7; weak D call: TRBD2 (5 bases). This clonotype was obtained from an adult who received the AZD1222 COVID-19 vaccine. In nucleotides, the CDR3 is TGTGCCAGCAGTGATCTTGGGAGTCGGTGGTACTTC. Protein product: CASSDLGSRWYF.